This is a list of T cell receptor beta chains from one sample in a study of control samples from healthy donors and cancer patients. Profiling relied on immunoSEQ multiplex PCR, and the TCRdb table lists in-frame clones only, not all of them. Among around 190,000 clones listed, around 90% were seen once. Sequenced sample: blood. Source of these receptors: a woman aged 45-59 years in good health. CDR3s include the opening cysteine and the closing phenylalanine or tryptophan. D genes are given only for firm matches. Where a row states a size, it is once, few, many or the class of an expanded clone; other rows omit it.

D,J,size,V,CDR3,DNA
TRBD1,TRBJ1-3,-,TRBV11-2,CASSTGTGSSGNTIYF,TGTGCCAGCAGCACCGGGACAGGGTCGTCTGGAAACACCATATATTTT
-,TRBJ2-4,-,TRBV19,CASSIRTSGAKNIQYF,TGTGCCAGTAGTATCCGGACTTCGGGAGCCAAAAACATTCAGTACTTC
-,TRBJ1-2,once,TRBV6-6,CASSSSGLPDGYTF,TGTGCCAGCAGCTCCTCAGGGCTCCCTGATGGCTACACCTTC
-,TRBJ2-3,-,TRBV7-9,CASSLEVSGWPQYF,TGTGCCAGCAGCTTAGAGGTTTCCGGGTGGCCGCAGTATTTT
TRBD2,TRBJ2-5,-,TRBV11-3,CASSFGLAETQYF,TGTGCCAGCAGCTTCGGACTAGCAGAGACCCAGTACTTC
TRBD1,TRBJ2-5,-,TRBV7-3,CASSATGVETQYF,TGTGCCAGCAGCGCGACAGGGGTAGAGACCCAGTACTTC
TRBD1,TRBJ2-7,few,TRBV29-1,CSVTPGQGASEYF,TGCAGCGTTACTCCGGGACAGGGGGCATCAGAGTACTTC
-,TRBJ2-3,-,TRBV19,CATTVTNTQYF,TGTGCCACGACGGTCACGAATACGCAGTATTTT
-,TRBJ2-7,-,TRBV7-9,CASSLVTGYEQYF,TGTGCCAGCAGCTTAGTTACAGGCTACGAGCAGTACTTC
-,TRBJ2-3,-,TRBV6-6,CASTNGRGGTDTQYF,TGTGCCAGCACCAATGGCAGGGGGGGCACAGATACGCAGTATTTT
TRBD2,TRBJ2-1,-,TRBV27,CASSLPRTSGGAPYNEQFF,TGTGCCAGCAGTCTCCCACGAACTAGCGGGGGGGCCCCCTACAATGAGCAGTTCTTC
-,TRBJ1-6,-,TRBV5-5,CASSFYGTGNSPLHF,TGTGCCAGCAGCTTTTACGGGACGGGCAATTCACCCCTCCACTTT
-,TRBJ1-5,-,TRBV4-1,CASSQGGRRISNQPQHF,TGCGCCAGCAGCCAGGGGGGGAGACGGATTAGCAATCAGCCCCAGCATTTT
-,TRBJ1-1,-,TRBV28,CASSRGGEAFF,TGTGCCAGCAGTAGGGGGGGTGAAGCTTTCTTT
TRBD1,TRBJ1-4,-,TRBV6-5,CASSYRQGWAEKLFF,TGTGCCAGCAGTTACCGACAGGGGTGGGCTGAAAAACTGTTTTTT
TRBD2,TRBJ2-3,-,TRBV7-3,CASSQGLAGADTQYF,TGTGCCAGCAGCCAAGGACTAGCGGGGGCGGATACGCAGTATTTT
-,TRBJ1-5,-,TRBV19,CASKWGARNQPQHF,TGTGCCAGTAAGTGGGGGGCTAGGAATCAGCCCCAGCATTTT
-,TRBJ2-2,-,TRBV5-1,CASSLETNTGELFF,TGCGCCAGCAGCTTGGAAACTAACACCGGGGAGCTGTTTTTT
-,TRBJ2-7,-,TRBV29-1,CSVERGAGSSYEQYF,TGCAGCGTTGAAAGGGGGGCGGGGAGTTCCTACGAGCAGTACTTC
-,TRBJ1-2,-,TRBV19,CASSMVLYGYTF,TGTGCCAGTAGTATGGTCCTCTATGGCTACACCTTC
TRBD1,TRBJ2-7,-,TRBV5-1,CASSLGTGGGEQYF,TGCGCCAGCAGCTTGGGAACAGGGGGCGGCGAGCAGTACTTC
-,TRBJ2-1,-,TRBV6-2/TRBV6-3,CASSYSWGLGQFF,TGTGCCAGCAGTTACTCGTGGGGGCTGGGGCAGTTCTTC
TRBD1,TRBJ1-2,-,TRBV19,CASSGRDREYGYTF,TGTGCCAGTAGTGGCCGGGACAGGGAATATGGCTACACCTTC
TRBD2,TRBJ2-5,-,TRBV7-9,CASSHPLAEKETQYF,TGTGCCAGCAGCCATCCCCTAGCGGAGAAAGAGACCCAGTACTTC
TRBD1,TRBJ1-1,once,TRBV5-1,CASSLGGGQGNTEAFF,TGCGCCAGCAGCTTGGGTGGGGGACAGGGGAACACTGAAGCTTTCTTT
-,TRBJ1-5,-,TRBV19,CASSMKALGNQPQHF,TGTGCCAGTAGTATGAAGGCTCTCGGCAATCAGCCCCAGCATTTT
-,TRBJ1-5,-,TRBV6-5,CASTLGLQPQHF,TGTGCCAGCACTCTCGGACTTCAGCCCCAGCATTTT
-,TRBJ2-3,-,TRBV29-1,CSVEPLETDTQYF,TGCAGCGTTGAACCACTTGAGACAGATACGCAGTATTTT
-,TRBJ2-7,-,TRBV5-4,CASSFTQGFGEQYF,TGTGCCAGCAGCTTCACGCAGGGGTTCGGCGAGCAGTACTTC
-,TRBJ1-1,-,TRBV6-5,CASIKETANTEAFF,TGTGCCAGTATAAAAGAGACAGCGAACACTGAAGCTTTCTTT
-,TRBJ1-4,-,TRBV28,CASSLGTGINEKLFF,TGTGCCAGCAGTTTGGGTACAGGGATTAATGAAAAACTGTTTTTT
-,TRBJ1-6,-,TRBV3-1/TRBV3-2,CASSRQVSYNSPLHF,TGTGCCAGCAGCCGACAGGTTTCCTATAATTCACCCCTCCACTTT
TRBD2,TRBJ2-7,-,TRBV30,CAWDGTSGSYEQYF,TGTGCCTGGGATGGGACTAGCGGCTCCTACGAGCAGTACTTC
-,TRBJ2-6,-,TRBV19,CASSIGISSGANVLTF,TGTGCCAGTAGTATAGGGATAAGCTCTGGGGCCAACGTCCTGACTTTC
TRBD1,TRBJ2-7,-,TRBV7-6,CASSPRQGLGSYEQYF,TGTGCCAGCAGCCCTCGACAGGGATTGGGCTCCTACGAGCAGTACTTC
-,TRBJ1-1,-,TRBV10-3,CAISDQSLTNTEAFF,TGTGCCATCAGTGATCAGTCGCTAACGAACACTGAAGCTTTCTTT
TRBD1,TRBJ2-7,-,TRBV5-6,CASSSHPGQGLEQYF,TGTGCCAGCAGCTCGCACCCGGGACAGGGACTCGAGCAGTACTTC
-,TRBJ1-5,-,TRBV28,CASSPPGYSNQPQHF,TGTGCCAGCAGCCCCCCGGGGTATAGCAATCAGCCCCAGCATTTT
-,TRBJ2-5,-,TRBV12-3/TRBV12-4,CASTQGGETQYF,TGTGCCAGCACGCAGGGTGGAGAGACCCAGTACTTC
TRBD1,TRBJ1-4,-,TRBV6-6,CAGSPGGIVEKLFF,TGTGCCGGCAGTCCAGGGGGTATTGTTGAAAAACTGTTTTTT
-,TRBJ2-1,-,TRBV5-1,CASSWKPGASEQFF,TGCGCCAGCAGCTGGAAGCCAGGGGCTAGTGAGCAGTTCTTC
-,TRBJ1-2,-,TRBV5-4,CASSPKGGSDYGYTF,TGTGCCAGCAGTCCGAAGGGGGGTAGTGACTATGGCTACACCTTC
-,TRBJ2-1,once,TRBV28,CASLTPLESKEFF,TGTGCCAGCCTCACCCCACTTGAATCAAAGGAGTTCTTC
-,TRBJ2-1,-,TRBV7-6,CASSLGDYNEQFF,TGTGCCAGCAGCTTAGGGGACTACAATGAGCAGTTCTTC
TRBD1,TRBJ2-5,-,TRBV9,CASSGQGGVETQYF,TGTGCCAGCAGCGGACAGGGTGGAGTGGAGACCCAGTACTTC
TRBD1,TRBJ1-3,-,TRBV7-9,CASSRQGAGGNTIYF,TGTGCCAGCAGCCGACAGGGGGCAGGCGGAAACACCATATATTTT
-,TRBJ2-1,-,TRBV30,CAWGTDLLSYNEQFF,TGTGCCTGGGGGACTGACCTCCTCTCCTACAATGAGCAGTTCTTC
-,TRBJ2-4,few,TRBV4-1,CASSREIRENIQYF,TGCGCCAGCAGCCGGGAGATTCGGGAAAACATTCAGTACTTC
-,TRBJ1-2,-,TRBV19,CASSLGGLEWNGYTF,TGTGCCAGTAGTTTGGGAGGGTTGGAGTGGAATGGCTACACCTTC
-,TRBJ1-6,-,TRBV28,CASRQDSLSYNSPLHF,TGTGCCAGCAGGCAAGACAGTCTCTCCTATAATTCACCCCTCCACTTT
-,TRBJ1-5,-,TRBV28,CASSPSGGKGEPQHF,TGTGCCAGCAGTCCCAGCGGGGGGAAAGGTGAGCCCCAGCATTTT
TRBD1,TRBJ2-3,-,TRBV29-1,CSVEIPGTANTDTQYF,TGCAGCGTTGAGATACCAGGGACAGCGAACACAGATACGCAGTATTTT
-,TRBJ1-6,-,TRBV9,CASSGGVSDSPLHF,TGTGCCAGCAGTGGGGGAGTATCGGATTCACCCCTCCACTTT
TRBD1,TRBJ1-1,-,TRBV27,CASSLYRGTEAFF,TGTGCCAGCAGTTTATACAGGGGTACTGAAGCTTTCTTT
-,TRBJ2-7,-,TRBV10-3,CAISGQSSWGRYEQYF,TGTGCCATCAGTGGTCAATCTTCTTGGGGGCGGTACGAGCAGTACTTC
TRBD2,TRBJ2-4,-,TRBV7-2,CASSLLAGAKNIQYF,TGTGCCAGCAGCTTACTAGCGGGAGCCAAAAACATTCAGTACTTC
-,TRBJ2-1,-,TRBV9,CASSVSPEGHNEQFF,TGTGCCAGCAGCGTTTCACCGGAGGGGCACAATGAGCAGTTCTTC
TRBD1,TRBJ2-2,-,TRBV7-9,CASSLGLGQGNTGELFF,TGTGCCAGCAGCTTAGGTCTTGGACAGGGGAACACCGGGGAGCTGTTTTTT
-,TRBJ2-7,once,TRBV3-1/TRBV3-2,CASSGSRSGEQYF,TGTGCCAGCAGCGGATCCCGAAGTGGCGAGCAGTACTTC